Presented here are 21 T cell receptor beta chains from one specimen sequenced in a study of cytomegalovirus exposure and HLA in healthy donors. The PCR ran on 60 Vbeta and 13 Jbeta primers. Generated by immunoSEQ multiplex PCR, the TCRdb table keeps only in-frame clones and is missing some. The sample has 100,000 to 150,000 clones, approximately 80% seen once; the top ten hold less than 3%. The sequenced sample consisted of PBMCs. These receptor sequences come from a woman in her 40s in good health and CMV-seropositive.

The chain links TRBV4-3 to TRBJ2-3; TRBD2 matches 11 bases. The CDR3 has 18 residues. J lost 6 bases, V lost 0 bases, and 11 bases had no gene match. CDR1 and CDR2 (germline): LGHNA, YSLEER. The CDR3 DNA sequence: TGCGCCAGCAGCCAAGAGCTAGCGGGAGGACCGGGAGCCGATACGCAGTATTTT. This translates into CASSQELAGGPGADTQYF.

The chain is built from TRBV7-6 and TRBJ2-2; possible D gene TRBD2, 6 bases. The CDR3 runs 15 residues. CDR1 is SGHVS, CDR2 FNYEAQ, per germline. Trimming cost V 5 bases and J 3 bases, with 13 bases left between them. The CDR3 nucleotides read TGTGCCAGCAGCCCAGGGACTTCCCACACCGGGGAGCTGTTTTTT. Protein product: CASSPGTSHTGELFF.

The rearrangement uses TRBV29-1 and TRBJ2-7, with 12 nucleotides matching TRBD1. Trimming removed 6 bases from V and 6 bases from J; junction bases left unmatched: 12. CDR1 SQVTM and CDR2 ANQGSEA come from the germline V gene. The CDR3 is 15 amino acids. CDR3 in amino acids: CSVHPGQGAAGEQYF. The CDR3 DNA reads TGCAGCGTCCATCCGGGACAGGGGGCTGCTGGCGAGCAGTACTTC.

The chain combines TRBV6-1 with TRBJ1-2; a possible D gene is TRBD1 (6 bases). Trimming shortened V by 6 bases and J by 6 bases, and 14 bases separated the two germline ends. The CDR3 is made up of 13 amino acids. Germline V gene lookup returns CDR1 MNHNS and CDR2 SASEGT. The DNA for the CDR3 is TGTGCCAGCAGACAGGGTCCTTTTGATGGCTACACCTTC. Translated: CASRQGPFDGYTF.

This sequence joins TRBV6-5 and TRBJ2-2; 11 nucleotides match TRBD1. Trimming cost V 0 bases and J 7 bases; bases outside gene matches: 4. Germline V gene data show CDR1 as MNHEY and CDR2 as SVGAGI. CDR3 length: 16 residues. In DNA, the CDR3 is TGTGCCAGCAGTTACTCGGACAGGGGGCAAGTCGGGGAGCTGTTTTTT. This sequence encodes CASSYSDRGQVGELFF.

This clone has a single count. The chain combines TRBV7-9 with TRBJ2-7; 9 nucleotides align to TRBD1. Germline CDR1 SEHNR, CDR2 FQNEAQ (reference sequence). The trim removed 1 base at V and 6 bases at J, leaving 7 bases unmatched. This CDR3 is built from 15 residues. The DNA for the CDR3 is TGTGCCAGCAGCTTAGTGACAGGGGGGGCAAGCGAGCAGTACTTC. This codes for CASSLVTGGASEQYF.

The CDR3 protein is CASSLALTSGSVGFGGTGELFF. The CDR3 DNA reads as TGCGCCAGCAGCTTGGCCCTGACTAGCGGGAGTGTCGGCTTTGGTGGGACCGGGGAGCTGTTTTTT. This chain links TRBV5-1 with TRBJ2-2, with TRBD2 matching over 12 bases. The CDR3 has 22 amino acids. After removal of 0 bases from V and 5 bases from J, the junction contained 20 bases not matched to a gene. The germline CDR1 and CDR2 sequences are SGHRS and YFSETQ. Based on the CDR3 plus reference TRBV5-1 and TRBJ2-2, the full variable domain is KAGVTQTPRYLIKTRGQQVTLSCSPISGHRSVSWYQQTPGQGLQFLFEYFSETQRNKGNFPGRFSGRQFSNSRSEMNVSTLELGDSALYLCASSLALTSGSVGFGGTGELFFGEGSRLTVL.

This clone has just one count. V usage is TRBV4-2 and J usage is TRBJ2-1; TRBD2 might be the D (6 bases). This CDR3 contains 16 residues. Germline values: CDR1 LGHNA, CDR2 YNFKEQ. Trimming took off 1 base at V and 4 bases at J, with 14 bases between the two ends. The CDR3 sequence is CASSQASGTYYNEQFF. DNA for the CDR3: TGTGCCAGCAGCCAAGCATCCGGGACTTATTACAATGAGCAGTTCTTC.

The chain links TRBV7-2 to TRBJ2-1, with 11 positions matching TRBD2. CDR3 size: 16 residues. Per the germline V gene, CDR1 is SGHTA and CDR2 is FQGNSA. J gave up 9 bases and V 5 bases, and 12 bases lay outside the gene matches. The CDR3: CASSPLTGLADSEQFF. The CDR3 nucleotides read TGTGCCAGCAGCCCACTTACGGGACTAGCGGATTCTGAGCAGTTCTTC.

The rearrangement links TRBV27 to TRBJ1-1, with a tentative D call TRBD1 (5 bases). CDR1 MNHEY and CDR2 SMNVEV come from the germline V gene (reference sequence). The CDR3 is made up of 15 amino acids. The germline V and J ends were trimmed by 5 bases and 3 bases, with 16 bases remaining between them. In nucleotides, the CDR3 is TGTGCCAGCAGTCCAACAGGATTCGAGGACACTGAAGCTTTCTTT. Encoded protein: CASSPTGFEDTEAFF.

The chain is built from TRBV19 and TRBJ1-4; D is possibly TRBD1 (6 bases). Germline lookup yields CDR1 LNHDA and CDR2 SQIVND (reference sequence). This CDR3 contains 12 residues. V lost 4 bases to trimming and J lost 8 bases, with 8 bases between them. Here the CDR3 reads CASSKTGEKLFF. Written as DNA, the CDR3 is TGTGCCAGTAGTAAAACAGGGGAAAAACTGTTTTTT.

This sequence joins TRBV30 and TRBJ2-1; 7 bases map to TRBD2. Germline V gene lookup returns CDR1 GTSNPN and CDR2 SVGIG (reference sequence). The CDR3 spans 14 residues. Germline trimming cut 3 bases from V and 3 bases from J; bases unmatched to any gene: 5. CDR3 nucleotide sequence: TGTGCCTGGAGAGGACCTAGCGGCTACAATGAGCAGTTCTTC. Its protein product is CAWRGPSGYNEQFF. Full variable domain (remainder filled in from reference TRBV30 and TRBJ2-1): SQTIHQWPATLVQPVGSPLSLECTVEGTSNPNLYWYRQAAGRGLQLLFYSVGIGQISSEVPQNLSASRPQDRQFILSSKKLLLSDSGFYLCAWRGPSGYNEQFFGPGTRLTVL.

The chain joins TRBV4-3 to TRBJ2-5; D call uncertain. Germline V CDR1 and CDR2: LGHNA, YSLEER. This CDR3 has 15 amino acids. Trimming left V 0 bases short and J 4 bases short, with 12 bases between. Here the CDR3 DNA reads TGCGCCAGCAGCCAAGATCAGAGCGAGCGAGAGACCCAGTACTTC. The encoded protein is CASSQDQSERETQYF.

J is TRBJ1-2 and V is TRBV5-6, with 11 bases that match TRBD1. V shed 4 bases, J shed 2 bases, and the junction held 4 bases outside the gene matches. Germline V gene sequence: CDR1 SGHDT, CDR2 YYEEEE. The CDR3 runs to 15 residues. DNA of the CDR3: TGTGCCAGCAGCCTCCGGGACAGGGGGAACTATGGCTACACCTTC. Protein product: CASSLRDRGNYGYTF.

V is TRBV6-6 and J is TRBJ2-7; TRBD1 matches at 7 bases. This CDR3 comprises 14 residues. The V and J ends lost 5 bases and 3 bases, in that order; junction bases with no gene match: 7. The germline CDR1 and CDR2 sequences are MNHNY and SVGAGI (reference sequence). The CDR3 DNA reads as TGTGCCAGCAGTCCCCAGACAGGGCGCTACGAGCAGTACTTC. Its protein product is CASSPQTGRYEQYF.

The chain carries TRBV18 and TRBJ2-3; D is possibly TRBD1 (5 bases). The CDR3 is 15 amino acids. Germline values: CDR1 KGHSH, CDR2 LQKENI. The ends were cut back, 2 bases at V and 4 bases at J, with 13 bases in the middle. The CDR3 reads CASSPGQGVADTQYF. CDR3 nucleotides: TGTGCCAGCTCACCAGGGCAGGGCGTAGCAGATACGCAGTATTTT.

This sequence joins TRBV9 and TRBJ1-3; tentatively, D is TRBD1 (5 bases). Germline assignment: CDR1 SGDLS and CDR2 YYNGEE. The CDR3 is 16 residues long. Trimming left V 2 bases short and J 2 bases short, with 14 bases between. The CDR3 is CASSVGGASAGNTIYF. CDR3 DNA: TGTGCCAGCAGCGTCGGTGGGGCGTCAGCTGGAAACACCATATATTTT. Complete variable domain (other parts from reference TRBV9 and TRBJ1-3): DSGVTQTPKHLITATGQRVTLRCSPRSGDLSVYWYQQSLDQGLQFLIQYYNGEERAKGNILERFSAQQFPDLHSELNLSSLELGDSALYFCASSVGGASAGNTIYFGEGSWLTVV.

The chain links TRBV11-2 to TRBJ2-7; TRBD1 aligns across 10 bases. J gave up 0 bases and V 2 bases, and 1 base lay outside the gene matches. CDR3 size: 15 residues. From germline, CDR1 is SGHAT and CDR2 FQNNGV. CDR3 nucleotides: TGTGCCAGCAGCTTACGGACAGGGGGCTCCTACGAGCAGTACTTC. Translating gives CASSLRTGGSYEQYF.

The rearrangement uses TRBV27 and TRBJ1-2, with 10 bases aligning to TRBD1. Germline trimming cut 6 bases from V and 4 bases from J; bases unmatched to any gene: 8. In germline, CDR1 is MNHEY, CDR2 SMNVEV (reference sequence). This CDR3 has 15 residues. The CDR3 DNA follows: TGTGCCAGCAGCAGACAGGGGGCTATAATCTATGGCTACACCTTC. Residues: CASSRQGAIIYGYTF.

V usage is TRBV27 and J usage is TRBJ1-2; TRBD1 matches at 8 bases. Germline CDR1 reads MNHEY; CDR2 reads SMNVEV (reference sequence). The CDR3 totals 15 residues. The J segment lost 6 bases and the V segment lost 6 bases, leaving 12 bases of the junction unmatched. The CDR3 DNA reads TGTGCCAGCAGCATCACCCGGACAGGGCCCGATGGCTACACCTTC. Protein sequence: CASSITRTGPDGYTF.

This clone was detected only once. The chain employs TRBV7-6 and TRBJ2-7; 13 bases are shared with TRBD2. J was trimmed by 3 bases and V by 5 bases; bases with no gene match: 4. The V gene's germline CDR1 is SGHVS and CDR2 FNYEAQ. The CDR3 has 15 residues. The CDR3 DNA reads TGTGCCAGCAGCGCTGGGACTAGCGGGATCTACGAGCAGTACTTC. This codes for CASSAGTSGIYEQYF.